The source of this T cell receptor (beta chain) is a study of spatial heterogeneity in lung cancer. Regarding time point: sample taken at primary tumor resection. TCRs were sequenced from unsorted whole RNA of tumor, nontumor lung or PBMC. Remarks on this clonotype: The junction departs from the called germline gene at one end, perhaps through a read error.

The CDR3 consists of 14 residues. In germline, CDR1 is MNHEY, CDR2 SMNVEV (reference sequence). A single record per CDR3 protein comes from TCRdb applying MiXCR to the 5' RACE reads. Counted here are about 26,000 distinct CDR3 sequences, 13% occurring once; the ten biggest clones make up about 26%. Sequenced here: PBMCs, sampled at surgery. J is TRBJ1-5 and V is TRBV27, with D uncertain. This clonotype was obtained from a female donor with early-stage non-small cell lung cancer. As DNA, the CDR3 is TGTGTCAGCAGTCATCAGGTGACTAATCAGCCCCAGCATTTT. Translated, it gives CVSSHQVTNQPQHF.